This TCR beta chain was retrieved from a study of CXCR3-negative and CXCR3-positive naive CD8 T cells. Looking at the study overall: Libraries each contributed about 1.5 +/- 0.3 million TRB reads, for about 135 million in total.

5' RACE that incorporated UMI labels was used to prepare the TRB cDNA libraries. TCRdb reprocessed the 5' RACE reads, with one entry per CDR3 protein and no DNA. Seen in this sample are 90,000 to 150,000 distinct CDR3 sequences; the ten most common clones hold approximately 0.4%. Notes on the study in general: The TRB CDR3s that CXCR3-positive naive cells carried were more hydrophobic than those of CXCR3-negative naive cells.

On this clonotype itself: Antigen: not known.

The germline V gene has CDR1 LGHNA and CDR2 YSLEER. CDR3 size: 15 residues. This TCR derives from a human donor in good health. Some clones in this sample may be carry-over from other donors' samples. The chain has TRBV4-3 and TRBJ1-1; absent DNA, TCRdb's TRBD1 call cannot be checked. Sequenced: naive CXCR3+ CD8+ T cells from blood. Documented subset: CD45RO-CCR7+CD27+CD95- naive CD8+ T cells expressing CXCR3 (TNR3+). The CDR3 loop reads CASSPNRVGNTEAFF.